A single T cell receptor (beta chain) is shown here with its context. Generated by immunoSEQ multiplex PCR, the TCRdb table keeps only in-frame clones and is missing some. The data show about 130,000 clones, with about nine tenths seen just once and about 2.2% held by the top ten. The entry originates in a study of control samples from healthy donors and cancer patients. V gave up 4 bases and J gave up 4 bases, with 8 bases separating them. The CDR3 loop spans 13 amino acids. Germline-derived CDR1 and CDR2 are LNHDA and SQIVND (reference sequence). The sequenced sample was blood. The clonotype comes from a woman aged 45-65 years in good health. The chain employs TRBV19 and TRBJ2-1, with D perhaps TRBD1 (5 bases). CDR3 sequence reads: CASSNTGYNEQFF. In nucleotides, the CDR3 is TGTGCCAGTAGTAATACAGGTTACAATGAGCAGTTCTTC.